The source of this T cell receptor (beta chain) is a study of T cell clonotyping in hematopoietic cell transplantation. Findings and caveats of the study: Few recipient clonotypes overlapped donors; over 95% were de novo at given depth. Without cell sorting, CD4 versus CD8 contributions remain unresolved. Pathologically expanded recipient clonotypes increased progressively from day 30 to day 180 as diversity fell.

Concerning this clone itself: Its antigen is unknown.

The CDR3 sequence is 13 residues long. The repertoire was sequenced with immunoSEQ multiplex PCR; TCRdb's copy has only in-frame clones and lacks some. The repertoire includes fewer than 20,000 clones, about 85% of them detected once, and 4% to 5% sits in the top ten. The clonotype originates from a male patient between 60 and 69 years old who had an allogeneic stem cell transplant from a related donor, so the T cells may come from the graft donor. Some clones in this sample may be carry-over from other donors' samples. The chain carries TRBV21-1 and TRBJ1-1. TRBV21-1 is recorded as a pseudogene. The sequenced sample was PBMCs, obtained 100 days after allogeneic stem cell transplant. CDR3 nucleotide sequence: TGTGCCAGCAGCAAAGGGGGGGTTACTGAAGCTTTCTTT. This gives the protein CASSKGGVTEAFF.